The rows below give T cell receptor beta chains drawn from one sample of a study of technical replicates of blood from a handful of donors. Profiled with immunoSEQ multiplex PCR; TCRdb holds only in-frame clones, not every one. Of tens of thousands of clones listed, approximately 92% are singletons. The sequenced sample consisted of T cells isolated from PBMCs. These TCRs come from a human donor in good health. Some clones in this sample may be carry-over from other donors' samples. Both conserved end residues are part of each CDR3. Each record gives: D gene, clone size, V gene, J gene, CDR3 DNA, CDR3 protein. The D gene is left open where the match is weak. Some rows mark clone size as missing; the rest say once, few, many or name a class of expanded clone.

d_call: TRBD1
clone_size: NA
v_call: TRBV27
j_call: TRBJ1-5
cdr3_nt: TGTGCCAGCAGTTTATTCGGGACAGGGAAGTTGGGTCAGCCCCAGCATTTT
cdr3_aa: CASSLFGTGKLGQPQHF

d_call: TRBD2
clone_size: NA
v_call: TRBV7-9
j_call: TRBJ2-7
cdr3_nt: TGTGCCAGCAGTGGGACGAAAATAGCGGGAGAAGGGTACGAGCAGTACTTC
cdr3_aa: CASSGTKIAGEGYEQYF

d_call: TRBD1
clone_size: once
v_call: TRBV9
j_call: TRBJ1-1
cdr3_nt: TGTGCCAGCGGAGCGTGGGACAGTATGAACACTGAAGCTTTCTTT
cdr3_aa: CASGAWDSMNTEAFF

d_call: TRBD2
clone_size: once
v_call: TRBV27
j_call: TRBJ2-1
cdr3_nt: TGTGCCAGCAGTTTATTAGCGGGAGAGGGGAATGAGCAGTTCTTC
cdr3_aa: CASSLLAGEGNEQFF

d_call: NA
clone_size: NA
v_call: TRBV2
j_call: TRBJ1-5
cdr3_nt: TGTGCCATCAGGACGGAGACCGATAGCAATCAGCCCCAGCATTTT
cdr3_aa: CAIRTETDSNQPQHF

d_call: TRBD2
clone_size: NA
v_call: TRBV14
j_call: TRBJ2-5
cdr3_nt: TGTGCCAGCAGCCAAGGGAGCGGGAAAGGGAGAGAGACCCAGTACTTC
cdr3_aa: CASSQGSGKGRETQYF

d_call: TRBD2
clone_size: NA
v_call: TRBV12-5
j_call: TRBJ2-1
cdr3_nt: TGTGCTAGTGGTTCGCTACTAGCGGGAGTGGTCCATGAGCAGTTCTTC
cdr3_aa: CASGSLLAGVVHEQFF

d_call: TRBD1
clone_size: NA
v_call: TRBV6-1
j_call: TRBJ1-2
cdr3_nt: TGTGCCAGCAGTACGGGACAGGGTATAGGGGGCTACACCTTC
cdr3_aa: CASSTGQGIGGYTF

d_call: TRBD1
clone_size: NA
v_call: TRBV5-1
j_call: TRBJ1-2
cdr3_nt: TGCGCCAGCAGCTCGGACAGGGAAATCTATGGCTACACCTTC
cdr3_aa: CASSSDREIYGYTF

d_call: TRBD1
clone_size: NA
v_call: TRBV7-8
j_call: TRBJ1-1
cdr3_nt: TGTGCCAGCAGCTTACCAGGACAGGGGAACACTGAAGCTTTCTTT
cdr3_aa: CASSLPGQGNTEAFF

d_call: NA
clone_size: NA
v_call: TRBV7-2
j_call: TRBJ2-7
cdr3_nt: TGTGCCAGCAGCTTGACAGCCTACGAGCAGTACTTC
cdr3_aa: CASSLTAYEQYF

d_call: TRBD2
clone_size: NA
v_call: TRBV10-3
j_call: TRBJ2-1
cdr3_nt: TGTGCCATCAGTGATGGCACTAGCGGGCCCCTGTACAATGAGCAGTTCTTC
cdr3_aa: CAISDGTSGPLYNEQFF

d_call: TRBD2
clone_size: NA
v_call: TRBV7-9
j_call: TRBJ2-7
cdr3_nt: TGCGCCAGCAGCCACTCCGGGACTAGCGGGGCCTACGAGCAGTACTTC
cdr3_aa: CASSHSGTSGAYEQYF

d_call: TRBD1
clone_size: NA
v_call: TRBV4-1
j_call: TRBJ1-1
cdr3_nt: TGCGCCAGCAGCCAAGATCCCGGACAGGGGATAACTGAAGCTTTCTTT
cdr3_aa: CASSQDPGQGITEAFF

d_call: NA
clone_size: NA
v_call: TRBV4-1
j_call: TRBJ1-1
cdr3_nt: TGCGCCAGCAGCCAAGAAACAGGAACGAACACTGAAGCTTTCTTT
cdr3_aa: CASSQETGTNTEAFF

d_call: TRBD2
clone_size: NA
v_call: TRBV11-2
j_call: TRBJ2-7
cdr3_nt: TGTGCCAGCAGCTTAGGCGGCGGGAGCAACGAGCAGTACTTC
cdr3_aa: CASSLGGGSNEQYF

d_call: NA
clone_size: NA
v_call: TRBV7-2
j_call: TRBJ2-1
cdr3_nt: TGTGCCAGCAGCCTTATACTAGTATACAATGAGCAGTTCTTC
cdr3_aa: CASSLILVYNEQFF

d_call: NA
clone_size: NA
v_call: TRBV13
j_call: TRBJ2-7
cdr3_nt: TGTGCCAGCAGCACGACAGAAATGGGCTACGAGCAGTACTTC
cdr3_aa: CASSTTEMGYEQYF

d_call: TRBD2
clone_size: NA
v_call: TRBV6-1
j_call: TRBJ2-1
cdr3_nt: TGTGCCAGCAGTGTTAGATCTAGCGGGAGGCTAGGTGAGCAGTTCTTC
cdr3_aa: CASSVRSSGRLGEQFF

d_call: TRBD2
clone_size: NA
v_call: TRBV25-1
j_call: TRBJ2-4
cdr3_nt: TGTGCCAGCAGTGAGCAGGGACTAGCGGAAAACATTCAGTACTTC
cdr3_aa: CASSEQGLAENIQYF

d_call: NA
clone_size: NA
v_call: TRBV5-1
j_call: TRBJ2-7
cdr3_nt: TGCGCCAGCAGCTCCCACCGGGACTCATACGAGCAGTACTTC
cdr3_aa: CASSSHRDSYEQYF

d_call: TRBD1
clone_size: NA
v_call: TRBV5-6
j_call: TRBJ1-5
cdr3_nt: TGTGCCAGCAGCTTGTGGGACAGGACCCATCAGCCCCAGCATTTT
cdr3_aa: CASSLWDRTHQPQHF

d_call: NA
clone_size: NA
v_call: TRBV7-9
j_call: TRBJ2-1
cdr3_nt: TGTGCCAGCAGCTTTAGCGGCGATGAGCAGTTCTTC
cdr3_aa: CASSFSGDEQFF

d_call: NA
clone_size: NA
v_call: TRBV6-1
j_call: TRBJ1-1
cdr3_nt: TGTGCCAGCAGTCTTACCCTCGGGGAAGCTTTCTTT
cdr3_aa: CASSLTLGEAFF

d_call: NA
clone_size: NA
v_call: TRBV5-6
j_call: TRBJ2-7
cdr3_nt: TGTGCCAGCAGCTTTGACAGGCCGGGGTACGAGCAGTACTTC
cdr3_aa: CASSFDRPGYEQYF

d_call: TRBD1
clone_size: NA
v_call: TRBV7-3
j_call: TRBJ2-5
cdr3_nt: TGTGCCAGCAGCGACAGGGGGGAAGAGACCCAGTACTTC
cdr3_aa: CASSDRGEETQYF

d_call: NA
clone_size: NA
v_call: TRBV7-6
j_call: TRBJ2-3
cdr3_nt: TGTGCCAGCAGCTTAGAGCCAGGTCAGACAGATACGCAGTATTTT
cdr3_aa: CASSLEPGQTDTQYF

d_call: TRBD2
clone_size: NA
v_call: TRBV6-4
j_call: TRBJ2-3
cdr3_nt: TGTGCCAGCAGCGAGACTAGCGGGAGTCGCACAGATACGCAGTATTTT
cdr3_aa: CASSETSGSRTDTQYF

d_call: TRBD1
clone_size: NA
v_call: TRBV27
j_call: TRBJ1-2
cdr3_nt: TGTGCCAGCAGCAACGCTGTGGCAGGGGGCTTCTATGGCTACACCTTC
cdr3_aa: CASSNAVAGGFYGYTF

d_call: NA
clone_size: NA
v_call: TRBV7-8
j_call: TRBJ1-1
cdr3_nt: TGTGCCACCAGAGCCTTGAACACTGAAGCTTTCTTT
cdr3_aa: CATRALNTEAFF

d_call: NA
clone_size: few
v_call: TRBV27
j_call: TRBJ1-1
cdr3_nt: TGTGCCAGCAGTTTACACAGGGCCGGGACTGAAGCTTTCTTT
cdr3_aa: CASSLHRAGTEAFF

d_call: TRBD1
clone_size: NA
v_call: TRBV5-1
j_call: TRBJ1-5
cdr3_nt: TGCGCCAGCAGCTACGGGACAGGGGTACAGCCCCAGCATTTT
cdr3_aa: CASSYGTGVQPQHF